What follows are 31 T cell receptor beta chains derived from one specimen sequenced in a study of OX40 agonist ivuxolimab in advanced cancers. Using immunoSEQ multiplex PCR, the repertoire was profiled, and TCRdb retains in-frame clones only, with some absent. Of more than 65,000 clones in the sample, approximately 81% were seen once. The sequences come from CD4+ or CD8+ T cells sorted from blood, collected in a trial of the OX40 agonist ivuxolimab. The receptors originated from an adult with an advanced solid tumor such as melanoma, head and neck, liver or kidney cancer.

This chain uses TRBV2 with TRBJ1-6; tentative D call: TRBD1 (5 bases). This CDR3 is 15 amino acids long. Looked up from germline, CDR1 is SNHLY and CDR2 is FYNNEI. Trimming left V 3 bases short and J 5 bases short, with 11 bases between. CDR3 region: CASSDGTLNNSPLHF. The CDR3 DNA reads TGTGCCAGCAGTGACGGGACCCTTAATAATTCACCCCTCCACTTT. Combining the CDR3 with reference TRBV2 and TRBJ1-6 gives the whole variable domain EPEVTQTPSHQVTQMGQEVILRCVPISNHLYFYWYRQILGQKVEFLVSFYNNEISEKSEIFDDQFSVERPDGSNFTLKIRSTKLEDSAMYFCASSDGTLNNSPLHFGNGTRLTVT.

There are a few counts of this clone. The gene calls are TRBV19 and TRBJ2-7, with 9 bases matching TRBD2. The CDR3 extends over 14 amino acids. Germline CDR1 and CDR2: LNHDA and SQIVND (reference sequence). The J segment lost 6 bases and the V segment lost 4 bases, leaving 7 bases of the junction unmatched. The CDR3 sequence: CASSRLAGDFEQYF. As DNA, the CDR3 is TGTGCCAGTAGTAGATTAGCGGGAGACTTCGAGCAGTACTTC. Full variable domain (remainder filled in from reference TRBV19 and TRBJ2-7): DGGITQSPKYLFRKEGQNVTLSCEQNLNHDAMYWYRQDPGQGLRLIYYSQIVNDFQKGDIAEGYSVSREKKESFPLTVTSAQKNPTAFYLCASSRLAGDFEQYFGPGTRLTVT.

The chain couples TRBV19 to TRBJ1-2; 10 bases agree with TRBD1. Germline V gives CDR1 LNHDA, CDR2 SQIVND (reference sequence). This CDR3 is 17 amino acids long. Trimming at V came to 8 bases and at J to 5 bases, leaving 17 bases not matched to a gene. Here the CDR3 DNA reads TGTGCCAGTCCCAAGGGGACAGGGGCCGAGGGGCAATATGGCTACACCTTC. Amino acids: CASPKGTGAEGQYGYTF.

The rearrangement links TRBV28 to TRBJ2-7; D is unresolved. The CDR3 extends over 12 amino acids. Germline V gene data show CDR1 as MDHEN and CDR2 as SYDVKM. V dropped 3 bases and J dropped 4 bases, with 7 bases sitting between them. CDR3 sequence (DNA): TGTGCCAGCAGTTTTATCAGATACGAGCAGTACTTC. Translated, it gives CASSFIRYEQYF.

V usage is TRBV7-9 and J usage is TRBJ1-2; D possibly corresponds to TRBD1 (5 bases). Germline V gene data show CDR1 as SEHNR and CDR2 as FQNEAQ (reference sequence). The CDR3 has 13 amino acids. Trimming shortened V by 3 bases and J by 1 base, and 6 bases separated the two germline ends. Here the CDR3 reads CASSFDSNYGYTF. In DNA, the CDR3 is TGTGCCAGCAGCTTCGACAGTAACTATGGCTACACCTTC.

As DNA, the CDR3 is TGTGCCAGCTCACCAGGATCCCCGGGACAGGGGAGTGAAAAACTGTTTTTT. Residues: CASSPGSPGQGSEKLFF. This chain connects TRBV18 to TRBJ1-4; 10 bases fit TRBD1. V was clipped by 2 bases and J by 7 bases; unmatched bases: 10. The CDR3 is made up of 17 amino acids. In germline, CDR1 is KGHSH, CDR2 LQKENI.

This clone was counted once. The rearrangement joins TRBV7-2 to TRBJ2-3; 8 bases match TRBD1. Germline trimming cut 2 bases from V and 6 bases from J; bases unmatched to any gene: 7. Germline loops: CDR1 SGHTA, CDR2 FQGNSA. The CDR3 runs to 15 residues. CDR3 region: CASSLRRGQGDTQYF. The CDR3 DNA sequence: TGTGCCAGCAGCTTACGCAGGGGGCAGGGGGATACGCAGTATTTT.

The chain joins TRBV14 to TRBJ2-1; D might be TRBD2 (5 bases). The CDR3 is 12 amino acids. The V gene's germline CDR1 is SGHDN and CDR2 FVKESK. The V and J ends lost 2 bases and 9 bases respectively, with 8 bases between them. The CDR3 nucleotides are TGTGCCAGCAGCCAATTAACTAGTGAGCAGTTCTTC. Protein: CASSQLTSEQFF.

This clone was picked up one time. This sequence joins TRBV5-4 and TRBJ2-5, with D possibly TRBD2 on 7 matching bases. The CDR3 is 14 residues long. V was clipped by 5 bases and J by 9 bases, with 20 bases between them. The germline CDR1 and CDR2 sequences are SGHNT and YYREEE (reference sequence). The CDR3 loop reads CASRWGPGEGAQYF. CDR3 nucleotide sequence: TGTGCCAGCAGATGGGGGCCCGGGGAGGGGGCCCAGTACTTC.

The chain links TRBV7-9 to TRBJ1-2, with D unclear. Trimming shortened V by 5 bases and J by 0 bases, and 16 bases separated the two germline ends. The V gene's germline CDR1 is SEHNR and CDR2 FQNEAQ (reference sequence). The CDR3 extends over 16 amino acids. The CDR3 DNA reads as TGTGCCAGCAGCCCCTTGGGGTCCCAAGCTAACTATGGCTACACCTTC. Protein sequence: CASSPLGSQANYGYTF.

This chain uses TRBV2 with TRBJ2-1; 10 bases line up with TRBD2. Germline CDR1 reads SNHLY; CDR2 reads FYNNEI. The V segment lost 6 bases and the J segment 6 bases; nucleotides outside the gene matches: 11. This CDR3 region has 16 residues. The CDR3 nucleotides read TGTGCCAGCAGCCCCCAAGCGGGAGGGGGCCGCAATGAGCAGTTCTTC. Translated, it gives CASSPQAGGGRNEQFF.

Here the CDR3 DNA reads TGTGCCAGCAGCAACGATGGGTTCGCAGATACGCAGTATTTT. Translated: CASSNDGFADTQYF. This chain joins TRBV11-2 and TRBJ2-3; D is uncertain. This CDR3 contains 14 residues. From germline, CDR1 is SGHAT and CDR2 FQNNGV. With 5 bases removed from V and 4 bases from J, the gap between germline ends came to 13 bases.

The chain employs TRBV27 and TRBJ1-1, with 8 bases aligning to TRBD1. Germline V gene data show CDR1 as MNHEY and CDR2 as SMNVEV (reference sequence). J gave up 4 bases and V 0 bases, and 4 bases lay outside the gene matches. This CDR3 spans 15 amino acids. DNA for the CDR3: TGTGCCAGCAGTTTATCAATCGGGACAGGCACTGAAGCTTTCTTT. This encodes CASSLSIGTGTEAFF.

This clone was seen just once. This chain connects TRBV15 to TRBJ2-1, with 7 bases that match TRBD2. Germline V gene sequence: CDR1 LNHNV, CDR2 YYDKDF (reference sequence). V gave up 6 bases and J gave up 5 bases; unmatched junction bases: 13. The CDR3 sequence is 16 residues long. CDR3 sequence reads: CATRVPLARTHNEQFF. Here the CDR3 DNA reads TGTGCCACCAGGGTCCCACTAGCGCGCACCCACAATGAGCAGTTCTTC. Complete variable domain (other parts from reference TRBV15 and TRBJ2-1): DAMVIQNPRYQVTQFGKPVTLSCSQTLNHNVMYWYQQKSSQAPKLLFHYYDKDFNNEADTPDNFQSRRPNTSFCFLDIRSPGLGDTAMYLCATRVPLARTHNEQFFGPGTRLTVL.

V gene TRBV27 combines with J gene TRBJ1-1; weak D call: TRBD1 (5 bases). Trimming stripped 7 bases from V and 4 bases from J, with 16 bases between. This CDR3 comprises 14 residues. CDR1 MNHEY and CDR2 SMNVEV come from the germline V gene (reference sequence). For the CDR3, the DNA is TGTGCCAGCATGGGGACGATTTCACTCACTGAAGCTTTCTTT. Translating it yields CASMGTISLTEAFF.

The chain recombines TRBV5-4 with TRBJ1-2, with D maybe TRBD1 (5 bases). This CDR3 is 14 amino acids long. CDR1 and CDR2 (germline): SGHNT, YYREEE (reference sequence). V was pared by 0 bases and J by 2 bases, with 8 bases between. This chain's CDR3 is CASSLDWGNYGYTF. CDR3 bases: TGTGCCAGCAGCTTGGACTGGGGCAACTATGGCTACACCTTC. Looking up the rest from reference TRBV5-4 and TRBJ1-2 gives the full variable domain: ETGVTQSPTHLIKTRGQQVTLRCSSQSGHNTVSWYQQALGQGPQFIFQYYREEENGRGNFPPRFSGLQFPNYSSELNVNALELDDSALYLCASSLDWGNYGYTFGSGTRLTVV.

This clone turned up a few times. The chain links TRBV19 to TRBJ2-7; 7 bases agree with TRBD2. This CDR3 contains 13 residues. The V gene end was trimmed by 3 bases and the J gene end by 5 bases; junction bases not matched to a gene: 4. Germline lookup yields CDR1 LNHDA and CDR2 SQIVND (reference sequence). The CDR3 DNA reads TGTGCCAGTAGTATGGGAGGGATCCACGAGCAGTACTTC. Translated: CASSMGGIHEQYF.

The J gene is TRBJ2-2, the V gene TRBV28; the match to TRBD1 covers 8 bases. The V gene end was trimmed by 3 bases and the J gene end by 6 bases; junction bases not matched to a gene: 6. Germline V CDR1 and CDR2: MDHEN, SYDVKM. CDR3 length: 15 amino acids. For the CDR3, the DNA is TGTGCCAGCAGTTTCGGGGACAGGACACCCGGGGAGCTGTTTTTT. Protein sequence: CASSFGDRTPGELFF.

The chain joins TRBV2 to TRBJ2-5; tentatively, D is TRBD1 or TRBD2 (6 bases each). V lost 9 bases and J 4 bases, leaving 18 bases between the germline ends. The CDR3 runs to 14 residues. Germline V gene lookup returns CDR1 SNHLY and CDR2 FYNNEI. The CDR3 loop is CARGQGGGGETQYF. In nucleotides, the CDR3 is TGTGCCAGAGGTCAGGGAGGAGGGGGAGAGACCCAGTACTTC. Full variable domain (outside the CDR3, taken from reference TRBV2 and TRBJ2-5): EPEVTQTPSHQVTQMGQEVILRCVPISNHLYFYWYRQILGQKVEFLVSFYNNEISEKSEIFDDQFSVERPDGSNFTLKIRSTKLEDSAMYFCARGQGGGGETQYFGPGTRLLVL.

This chain uses TRBV29-1 with TRBJ1-1; D call uncertain. Germline CDR1 reads SQVTM; CDR2 reads ANQGSEA. Trimming pared 4 bases from V and 13 bases from J, leaving 10 bases between. The CDR3 length is 9 residues. CDR3 residues: CSVGGEGFF. The CDR3 nucleotides are TGCAGCGTTGGTGGGGAGGGTTTCTTT.

V usage is TRBV19 and J usage is TRBJ2-2; 10 bases match TRBD2. The CDR3 spans 19 residues. Trimming removed 3 bases from V and 2 bases from J; junction bases left unmatched: 12. Per the germline V gene, CDR1 is LNHDA and CDR2 is SQIVND (reference sequence). The CDR3 reads CASSIRIAGGFGNTGELFF. CDR3 coding DNA: TGTGCCAGTAGTATTAGAATAGCGGGAGGTTTCGGTAACACCGGGGAGCTGTTTTTT.

This clone was recorded once. The chain is built from TRBV5-3 and TRBJ1-2; 9 positions agree with TRBD1. TRBV5-3 is annotated as an ORF whose role is uncertain. This CDR3 comprises 14 residues. With V trimmed by 8 bases and J by 4 bases, 9 bases remained unmatched. The CDR3 sequence is CASSETGGGYGYTF. CDR3 DNA: TGTGCCAGCAGCGAGACAGGGGGAGGCTATGGCTACACCTTC.

This clone was picked up a small number of times. V gene TRBV11-2 combines with J gene TRBJ2-7; D might be TRBD2 (5 bases). Looked up from germline, CDR1 is SGHAT and CDR2 is FQNNGV. There are 11 residues in the CDR3. V was cut by 3 bases and J by 5 bases, with 5 bases left in between. The CDR3 coding sequence is TGTGCCAGCAGCTTCGGGGACGAGCAGTACTTC. As protein: CASSFGDEQYF.

This chain joins TRBV10-1 and TRBJ2-4, with D possibly matching TRBD2 (6 bases). Per germline, CDR1 WNHNN and CDR2 SYGVQD (reference sequence). CDR3 length equals 14 residues. The V end lost 0 bases, the J end lost 7 bases, and 10 bases lay between the germline ends. This CDR3 reads CASSESGGRNIQYF. The DNA for the CDR3 is TGCGCCAGCAGTGAGTCTGGAGGGCGGAACATTCAGTACTTC.

The chain links TRBV6-5 to TRBJ2-1; D not certain. Trimming took 6 bases from V and 0 from J, leaving 12 bases between them. There are 15 residues in the CDR3. Germline V lookup: CDR1 MNHEY, CDR2 SVGAGI. The CDR3 region has the DNA TGTGCCAGCAGCCCCGCATTGGGCTCCTACAATGAGCAGTTCTTC. It is translated as CASSPALGSYNEQFF.

This chain uses TRBV10-1 with TRBJ2-7; no clear D. Germline assignment: CDR1 WNHNN and CDR2 SYGVQD (reference sequence). CDR3 length: 14 residues. Trimming stripped 3 bases from V and 5 bases from J, with 14 bases between. The CDR3 loop is CASSDGHLLDEQYF. CDR3 sequence (DNA): TGCGCCAGCAGTGATGGGCATCTCCTCGACGAGCAGTACTTC.

This clone has only one observation. This chain uses TRBV19 with TRBJ1-5; 9 bases map to TRBD1. The ends lost 5 bases at V and 6 bases at J; junction bases unmatched: 5. Germline CDR1 and CDR2: LNHDA and SQIVND (reference sequence). The CDR3 is made up of 14 amino acids. CDR3 in amino acids: CASSAGTGSQPQHF. CDR3 DNA sequence: TGTGCCAGTAGTGCCGGGACAGGGTCTCAGCCCCAGCATTTT.

The chain employs TRBV6-5 and TRBJ1-2; 9 positions agree with TRBD1. CDR1 and CDR2 (germline): MNHEY, SVGAGI. CDR3 length: 13 residues. Trimming removed 6 bases from V and 5 bases from J; junction bases left unmatched: 4. The CDR3 DNA reads TGTGCCAGCAGGCGGGACAGGGAGTATGGCTACACCTTC. Its protein product is CASRRDREYGYTF.

The chain carries TRBV5-4 and TRBJ2-5, with D perhaps assigned TRBD1 or TRBD2 (6 bases each). Looked up from germline, CDR1 is SGHNT and CDR2 is YYREEE (reference sequence). Trimming pared 3 bases from V and 3 bases from J, leaving 12 bases between. This CDR3 contains 14 residues. In nucleotides, the CDR3 is TGTGCCAGCAGCTGGGGGCCTAGCGAAGAGACCCAGTACTTC. Protein product: CASSWGPSEETQYF.

The chain uses TRBV2 and TRBJ1-1; D possibly corresponds to TRBD1 (5 bases). Germline V gene data show CDR1 as SNHLY and CDR2 as FYNNEI. The CDR3 loop spans 14 amino acids. Trimming stripped 6 bases from V and 1 base from J, with 12 bases between. The CDR3 protein is CASRGGMWNTEAFF. The CDR3 DNA reads TGTGCCAGCAGGGGGGGGATGTGGAACACTGAAGCTTTCTTT.

J is TRBJ2-3 and V is TRBV5-1, with 7 nucleotides matching TRBD1. Losses at the gene ends were 4 bases for V and 0 bases for J; bases not matched to a gene: 5. The CDR3 is made up of 15 amino acids. The germline gives CDR1 SGHRS, CDR2 YFSETQ. The CDR3 here is CASSLGQLSTDTQYF. CDR3 nucleotides: TGCGCCAGCAGCCTGGGACAGTTAAGCACAGATACGCAGTATTTT.